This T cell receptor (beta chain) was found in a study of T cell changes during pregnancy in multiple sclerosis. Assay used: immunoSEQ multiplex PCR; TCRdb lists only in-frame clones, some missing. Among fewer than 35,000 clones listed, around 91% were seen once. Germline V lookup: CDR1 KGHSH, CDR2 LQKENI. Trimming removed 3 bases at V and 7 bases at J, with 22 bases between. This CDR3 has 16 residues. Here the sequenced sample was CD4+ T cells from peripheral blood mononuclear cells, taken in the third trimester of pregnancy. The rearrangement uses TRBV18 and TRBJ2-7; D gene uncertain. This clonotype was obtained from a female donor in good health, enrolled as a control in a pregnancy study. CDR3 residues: CASSPVTTTSLQEQYF. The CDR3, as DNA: TGTGCCAGCTCACCCGTGACAACCACCTCCTTACAGGAGCAGTACTTC.